This TCR beta chain appears in the sequencing data of a study of blood T cell repertoires in COVID-19. Overall study context: Samples came from the United States, Italy and Spain, spanning acute and convalescent COVID-19.

Per the germline V gene, CDR1 is MNHEY and CDR2 is SMNVEV (reference sequence). The V and J ends lost 5 bases and 4 bases respectively, with 11 bases between them. This CDR3 region has 13 residues. This table comes from immunoSEQ multiplex PCR, and its TCRdb copy is limited to in-frame clones, with some not included. The table has 150,000 to 200,000 clones, about 81% seen once. The receptor was isolated from a human donor in a cohort sampled during active COVID-19. The chain combines TRBV27 with TRBJ1-2, with TRBD1 as a possible D gene (5 bases). The sample consisted of peripheral blood. The CDR3 reads CASSRGGGYGYTF. CDR3 nucleotide sequence: TGTGCCAGCAGTCGCGGGGGTGGCTATGGCTACACCTTC.